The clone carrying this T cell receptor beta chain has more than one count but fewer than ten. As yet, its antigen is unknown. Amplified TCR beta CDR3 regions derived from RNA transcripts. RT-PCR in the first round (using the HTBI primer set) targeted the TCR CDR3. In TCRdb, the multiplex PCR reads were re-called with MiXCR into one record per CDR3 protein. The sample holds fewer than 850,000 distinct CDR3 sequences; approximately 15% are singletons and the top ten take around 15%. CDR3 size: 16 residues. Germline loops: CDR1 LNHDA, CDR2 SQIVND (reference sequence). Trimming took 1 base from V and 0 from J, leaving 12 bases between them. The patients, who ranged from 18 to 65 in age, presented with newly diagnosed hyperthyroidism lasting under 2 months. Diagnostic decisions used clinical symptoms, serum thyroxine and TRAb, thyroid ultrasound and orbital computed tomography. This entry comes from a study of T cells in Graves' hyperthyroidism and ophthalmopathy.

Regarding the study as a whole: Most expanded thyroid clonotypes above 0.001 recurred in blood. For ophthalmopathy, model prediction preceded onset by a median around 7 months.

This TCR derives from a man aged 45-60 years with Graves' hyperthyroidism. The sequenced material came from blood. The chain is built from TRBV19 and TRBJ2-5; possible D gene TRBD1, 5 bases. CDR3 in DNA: TGTGCCAGTAGTATAGTCTCAGGGTTCTACCAAGAGACCCAGTACTTC. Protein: CASSIVSGFYQETQYF.